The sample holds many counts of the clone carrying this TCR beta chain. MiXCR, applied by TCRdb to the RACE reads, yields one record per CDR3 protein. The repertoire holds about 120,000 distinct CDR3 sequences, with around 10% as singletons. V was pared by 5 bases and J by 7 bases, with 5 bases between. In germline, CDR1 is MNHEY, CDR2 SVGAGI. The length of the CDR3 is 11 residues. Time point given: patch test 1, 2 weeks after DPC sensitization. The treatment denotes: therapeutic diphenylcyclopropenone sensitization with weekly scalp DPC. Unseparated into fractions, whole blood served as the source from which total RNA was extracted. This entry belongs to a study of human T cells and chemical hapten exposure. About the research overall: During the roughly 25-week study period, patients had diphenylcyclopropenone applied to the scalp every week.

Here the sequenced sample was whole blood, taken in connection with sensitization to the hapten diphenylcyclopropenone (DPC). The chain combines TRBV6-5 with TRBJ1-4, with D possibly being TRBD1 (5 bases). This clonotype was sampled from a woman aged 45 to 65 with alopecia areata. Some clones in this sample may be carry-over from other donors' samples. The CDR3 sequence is CASSGGEKLFF. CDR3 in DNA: TGTGCCAGCAGTGGGGGTGAAAAACTGTTTTTT.